This TCR beta chain was observed in a study of vaccination and CD4 T cells after COVID-19 (dated by TCRdb to between 2021 and 2024). The study in broad terms: Convalescent patients had a positive SARS-CoV-2 result on nasal swab PCR, and of these patients, nine had mild disease and one had severe disease. In control cultures, a CEFX viral epitope pool was used as positive control, an HIV-1 Nef peptide pool was used as negative control, or no peptide was added. For stimulating the cultures, overlapping spike peptide pools were used, derived from SARS-CoV-2 as well as from the common cold coronaviruses HCoV-NL63, HCoV-OC43 and HCoV-229E. Post-COVID blood samples from convalescent patients were collected a median of approximately 93 days after diagnosis, with a range of roughly 35 to 170 days. Each participant got two doses of either the Pfizer-BioNTech BNT162b2 vaccine (n=8) or the Moderna mRNA-1273 vaccine (n=2). In approximately ten COVID-19 convalescent patients and a handful of infection-naive healthy vaccine recipients, the spike-specific CD4+ TCR repertoire before mRNA vaccination was compared with the repertoire after mRNA vaccination. The convalescent cohort comprised six males and four females, including two Hispanic individuals, seven Caucasians, two Asians and one multiracial person. Post-vaccine blood samples were obtained a median of about 72 days after the second vaccine dose, with a range of roughly 12 to 250 days.

The treatment or condition label, as the study defines it: approximately 11-day PBMC culture with coronavirus spike peptide pools or control peptides (ViraFEST assay). The ViraFEST assay was used in the study, in which antigen-specific T cells were expanded with peptide pools and expanded clonotypes were subsequently identified by TCR sequencing. The convalescent patients' positive SARS-CoV-2 PCR tests were from March to December 2020, which was before the Alpha, Beta and Delta variants emerged in the United States. Each well held around 2 million PBMCs cultured with around 9 ug/ml peptide pools in IMDM containing around 4.5% human AB serum and around 10 IU/ml IL-2. Half of the culture medium was replaced with fresh IL-2-containing medium on days 3 and 7. CD4+ T cells were isolated after approximately ten days of culture through negative selection using the EasySep CD4+ T cell isolation kit. Ficoll-Paque Plus gradient centrifugation was used to isolate PBMCs from whole blood, and the isolated PBMCs were then either used fresh or cryopreserved at -140C. Culture conditions were generally each tested in triplicate wells.

Concerning this clonotype itself: The specificity of this receptor is unknown. The record has no base qualities; no much larger clone is one base away.

Library preparation employed PCR. DNA from cultured CD4+ T cells underwent TCR sequencing with the Oncomine TCR Beta short-read assay at the Johns Hopkins FTIC core. The QIAamp micro DNA kit was used to extract genomic DNA from the cultured CD4+ T cells. The Oncomine TCR Beta libraries from cultured CD4+ T cells were pooled using unique dual indexes and then sequenced on an Illumina iSeq 100. From the authors' description of their analysis: Non-productive sequences were removed, and CDR3s not starting with C, not ending with F or W, or shorter than 7 amino acids were discarded. The MANAFEST web application identified antigen-specific clonotypes by comparing peptide-stimulated wells against reference wells and other culture wells. An FDR below 0.05, an odds ratio above 5, and a productive frequency above 0.1% in at least two of three replicate wells were required for clones to be considered positive. A clonotype counted as cross-reactive if it showed significant expansion both in the SARS-CoV-2 spike wells and in at least one common cold coronavirus spike condition. Similarity between CDR3 sequences was evaluated in R version 3.6.1 using Levenshtein distances (stringdist) and unrooted phylogenetic trees (ape). The public reads were run again by TCRdb, first through fastp at Q25 and then through MiXCR, and only productive beta chains were kept. Every CDR3 protein is listed once, alongside the most common genes and DNA of its rows. These V and J calls derive from TCRdb rather than the authors' analysis. Recorded for this sample are 21,000 or so distinct CDR3 sequences; about 59% of them occurred a single time. Jointly, the top ten make up 5.5% to 7% of the sample.

Overall study results and their limits: Of the vaccine-specific clones found in convalescent patients, nearly all (304 of 307) were mono-reactive for SARS-CoV-2 spike instead of being cross-reactive with common cold coronaviruses. Relatively few convalescent patients were included in the study, and early timepoints after natural infection were not analyzed. The median count of SARS-CoV-2-reactive clonotypes went up from 20 to 25 after infection to approximately 40 after vaccination, although the change was not significant. Among convalescent patients, a median around 86% of the SARS-CoV-2-reactive clones seen after vaccination appeared only after vaccination, which suggests priming specific to the vaccine.

V lost 4 bases and J lost 9 bases, and the count of bases not matched to a germline gene is 10. Per the germline V gene (reference sequence), LNHDA is the CDR1 and SQIVND is the CDR2. The CDR3 sequence holds 15 residues, the cysteine and phenylalanine included. Only the CDR3 portion is preserved as DNA: 45 bases, with reading frame beginning at the first base. The sequenced sample consisted of CD4+ T cells from blood, cultured in vitro. The sequence derives from a human donor who had recovered from COVID-19. The chain employs TRBV19 and TRBJ2-1; 9 central nucleotides agree with TRBD2. CDR3 sequence: CASSTLAGFVGEQFF. DNA sequence: TGTGCCAGTAGTACCCTAGCGGGATTCGTAGGTGAGCAGTTCTTC.